These 2 T cell receptor beta chains came from one sample sequenced in a study of blood T cell dynamics during melanoma immunotherapy. Assay: immunoSEQ multiplex PCR; the TCRdb copy retains only in-frame clones and omits some. The data contain over 10,000 clones, roughly 94% of them singletons. Time point in this sample: pre-treatment baseline. The sample in question was effector memory CD8+ T cells from blood, obtained from a patient treated with checkpoint blockade. These receptors originate from a human donor with melanoma.

This clone was detected once. The V and J genes are TRBV20-1 and TRBJ2-1; D may be TRBD1 or TRBD2 (6 bases each). Trimming left V 6 bases short and J 9 bases short, with 12 bases between. Germline-derived CDR1 and CDR2 are DFQATT and SNEGSKA (reference sequence). The CDR3 covers 11 residues. The CDR3 nucleotides are TGCAGTGCCGAGGGGGGTGGTGAGCAGTTCTTC. This gives the protein CSAEGGGEQFF.

The genes are TRBV7-9 and TRBJ2-1; 10 bases line up with TRBD1. CDR1 and CDR2 (germline): SEHNR, FQNEAQ (reference sequence). With 5 bases clipped from V and 15 bases from J, the junction kept 4 bases outside the gene matches. This CDR3 spans 11 amino acids. CDR3 in DNA: TGTGCCAGCAGCCCGGGACAGGGGAGGTTCTTC. It yields the protein CASSPGQGRFF.